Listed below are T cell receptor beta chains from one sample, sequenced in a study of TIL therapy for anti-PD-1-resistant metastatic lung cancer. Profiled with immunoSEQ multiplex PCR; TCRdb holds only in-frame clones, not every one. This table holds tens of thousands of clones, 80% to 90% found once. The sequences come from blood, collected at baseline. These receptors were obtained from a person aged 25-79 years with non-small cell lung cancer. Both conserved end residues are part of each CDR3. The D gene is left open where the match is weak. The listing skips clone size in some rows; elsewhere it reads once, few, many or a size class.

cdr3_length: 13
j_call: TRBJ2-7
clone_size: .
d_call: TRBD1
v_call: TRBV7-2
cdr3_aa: CASSGTDSYEQYF

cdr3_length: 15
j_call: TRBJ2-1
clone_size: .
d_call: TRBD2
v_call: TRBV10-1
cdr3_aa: CASSGGGGGDNEQFF

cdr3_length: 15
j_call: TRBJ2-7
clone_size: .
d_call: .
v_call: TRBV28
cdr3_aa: CASRYPGAGTYEQYF

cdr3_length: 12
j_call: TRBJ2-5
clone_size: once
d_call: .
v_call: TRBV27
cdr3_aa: CASRGTRETQYF

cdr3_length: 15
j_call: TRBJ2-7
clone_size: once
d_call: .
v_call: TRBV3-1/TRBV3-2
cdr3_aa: CASSPGAGAGYEQYF

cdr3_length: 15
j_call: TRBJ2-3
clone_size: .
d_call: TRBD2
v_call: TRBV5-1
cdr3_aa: CASSQAGARTDTQYF

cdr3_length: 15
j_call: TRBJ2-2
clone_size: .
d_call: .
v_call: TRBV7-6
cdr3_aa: CASSLVTEFTGELFF

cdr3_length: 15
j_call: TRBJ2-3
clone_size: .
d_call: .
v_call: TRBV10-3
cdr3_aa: CAISEGREGTDTQYF

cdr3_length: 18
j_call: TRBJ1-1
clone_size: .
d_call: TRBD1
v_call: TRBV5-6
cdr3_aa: CASSLSGGQENYLIEAFF

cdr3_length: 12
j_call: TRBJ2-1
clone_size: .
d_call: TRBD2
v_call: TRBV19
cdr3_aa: CAVERDGNEQFF

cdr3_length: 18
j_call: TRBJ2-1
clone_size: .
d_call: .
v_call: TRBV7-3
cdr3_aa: CASSLIGDISPSYNEQFF

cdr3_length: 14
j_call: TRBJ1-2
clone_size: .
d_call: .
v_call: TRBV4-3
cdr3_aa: CASSQASENYGYTF

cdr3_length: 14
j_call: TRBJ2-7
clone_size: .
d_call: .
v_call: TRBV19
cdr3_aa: CASSWALGNYEQYF

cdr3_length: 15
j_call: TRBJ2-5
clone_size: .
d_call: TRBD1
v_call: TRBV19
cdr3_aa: CASSIGGTGQETQYF

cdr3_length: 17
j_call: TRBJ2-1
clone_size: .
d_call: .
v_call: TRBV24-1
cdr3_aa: CATSDYSGTSSYNEQFF

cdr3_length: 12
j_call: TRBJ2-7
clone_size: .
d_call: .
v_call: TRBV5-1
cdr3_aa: CASSLNFYEQYF

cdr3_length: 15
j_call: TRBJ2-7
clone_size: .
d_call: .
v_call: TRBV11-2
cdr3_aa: CASSLGGTLAYEQYF

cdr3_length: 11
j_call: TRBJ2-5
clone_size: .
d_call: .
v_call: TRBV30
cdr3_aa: CAWSEAQPQYF

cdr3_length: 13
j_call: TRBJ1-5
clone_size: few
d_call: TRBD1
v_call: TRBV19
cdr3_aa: CASSMGQGRPQHF

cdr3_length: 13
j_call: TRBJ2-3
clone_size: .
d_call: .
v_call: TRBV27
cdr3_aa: CASSSPGHAREYF

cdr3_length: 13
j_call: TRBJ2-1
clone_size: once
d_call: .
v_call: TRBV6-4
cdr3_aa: CASSDRGNNEQFF

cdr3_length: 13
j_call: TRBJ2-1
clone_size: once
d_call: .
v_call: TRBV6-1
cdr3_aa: CASSEAGRGEQFF

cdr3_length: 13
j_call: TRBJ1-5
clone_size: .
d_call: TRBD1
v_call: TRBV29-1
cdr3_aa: CSVEGGSDQPQHF

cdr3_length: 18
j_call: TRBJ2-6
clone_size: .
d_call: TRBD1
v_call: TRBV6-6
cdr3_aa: CASSPSGDRGPGANVLTF

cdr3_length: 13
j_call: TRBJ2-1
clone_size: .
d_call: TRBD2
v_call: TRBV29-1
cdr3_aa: CSVASGGTNEQFF

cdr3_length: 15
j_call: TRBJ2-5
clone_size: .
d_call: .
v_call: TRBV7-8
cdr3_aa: CASSLGSGRQETQYF

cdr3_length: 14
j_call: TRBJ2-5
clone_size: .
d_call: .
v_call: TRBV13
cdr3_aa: CASSLNSYQETQYF

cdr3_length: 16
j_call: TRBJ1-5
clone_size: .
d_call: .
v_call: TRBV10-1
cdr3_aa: CASREQGTVSNQPQHF

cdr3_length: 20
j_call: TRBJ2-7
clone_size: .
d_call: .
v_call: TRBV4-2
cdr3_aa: CASSQDEGGGSGVSSYEQYF

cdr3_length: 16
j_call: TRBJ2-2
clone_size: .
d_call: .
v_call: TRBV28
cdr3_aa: CASSLMYPPNTGELFF

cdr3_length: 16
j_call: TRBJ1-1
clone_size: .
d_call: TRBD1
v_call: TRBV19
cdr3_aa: CASSPGDRPSNTEAFF

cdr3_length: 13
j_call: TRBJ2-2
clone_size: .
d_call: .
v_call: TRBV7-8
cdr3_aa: CASSLFGPGELFF

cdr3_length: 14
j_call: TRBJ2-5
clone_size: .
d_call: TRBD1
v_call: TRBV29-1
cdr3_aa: CSTRQGGAVETQYF

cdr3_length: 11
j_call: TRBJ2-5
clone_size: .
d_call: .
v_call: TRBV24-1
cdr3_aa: CATSEQETQYF

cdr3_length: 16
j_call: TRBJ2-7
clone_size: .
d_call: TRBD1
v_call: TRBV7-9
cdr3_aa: CASSATGAGLTYEQYF

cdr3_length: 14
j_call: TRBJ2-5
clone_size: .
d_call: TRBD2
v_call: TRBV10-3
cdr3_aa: CASKGLGGEETQYF

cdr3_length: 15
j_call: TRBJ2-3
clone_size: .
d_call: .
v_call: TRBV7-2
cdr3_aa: CASSQGLVREDTQYF

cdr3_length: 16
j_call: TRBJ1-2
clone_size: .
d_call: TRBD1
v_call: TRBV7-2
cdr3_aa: CASSLGGTDRVHGYTF

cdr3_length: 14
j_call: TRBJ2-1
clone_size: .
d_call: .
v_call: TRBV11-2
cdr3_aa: CASSSQAGDNEQFF

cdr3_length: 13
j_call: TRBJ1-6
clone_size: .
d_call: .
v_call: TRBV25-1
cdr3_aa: CASRGLGQSPLHF

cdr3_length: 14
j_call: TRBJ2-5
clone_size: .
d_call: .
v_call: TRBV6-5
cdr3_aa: CASSYWGVQETQYF

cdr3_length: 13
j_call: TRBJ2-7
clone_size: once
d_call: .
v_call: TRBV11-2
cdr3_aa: CASSLGHSYEQYF

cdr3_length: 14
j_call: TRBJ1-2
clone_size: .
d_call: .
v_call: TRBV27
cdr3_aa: CASSLSGTNYGYTF

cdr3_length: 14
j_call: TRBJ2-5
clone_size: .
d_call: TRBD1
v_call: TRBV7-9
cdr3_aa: CASSTGQVPETQYF

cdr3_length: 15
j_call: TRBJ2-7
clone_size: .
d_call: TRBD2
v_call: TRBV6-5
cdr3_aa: CASSYLSSGNYEQYF

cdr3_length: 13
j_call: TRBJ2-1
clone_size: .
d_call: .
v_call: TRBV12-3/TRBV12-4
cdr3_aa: CASSSGLYNEQFF